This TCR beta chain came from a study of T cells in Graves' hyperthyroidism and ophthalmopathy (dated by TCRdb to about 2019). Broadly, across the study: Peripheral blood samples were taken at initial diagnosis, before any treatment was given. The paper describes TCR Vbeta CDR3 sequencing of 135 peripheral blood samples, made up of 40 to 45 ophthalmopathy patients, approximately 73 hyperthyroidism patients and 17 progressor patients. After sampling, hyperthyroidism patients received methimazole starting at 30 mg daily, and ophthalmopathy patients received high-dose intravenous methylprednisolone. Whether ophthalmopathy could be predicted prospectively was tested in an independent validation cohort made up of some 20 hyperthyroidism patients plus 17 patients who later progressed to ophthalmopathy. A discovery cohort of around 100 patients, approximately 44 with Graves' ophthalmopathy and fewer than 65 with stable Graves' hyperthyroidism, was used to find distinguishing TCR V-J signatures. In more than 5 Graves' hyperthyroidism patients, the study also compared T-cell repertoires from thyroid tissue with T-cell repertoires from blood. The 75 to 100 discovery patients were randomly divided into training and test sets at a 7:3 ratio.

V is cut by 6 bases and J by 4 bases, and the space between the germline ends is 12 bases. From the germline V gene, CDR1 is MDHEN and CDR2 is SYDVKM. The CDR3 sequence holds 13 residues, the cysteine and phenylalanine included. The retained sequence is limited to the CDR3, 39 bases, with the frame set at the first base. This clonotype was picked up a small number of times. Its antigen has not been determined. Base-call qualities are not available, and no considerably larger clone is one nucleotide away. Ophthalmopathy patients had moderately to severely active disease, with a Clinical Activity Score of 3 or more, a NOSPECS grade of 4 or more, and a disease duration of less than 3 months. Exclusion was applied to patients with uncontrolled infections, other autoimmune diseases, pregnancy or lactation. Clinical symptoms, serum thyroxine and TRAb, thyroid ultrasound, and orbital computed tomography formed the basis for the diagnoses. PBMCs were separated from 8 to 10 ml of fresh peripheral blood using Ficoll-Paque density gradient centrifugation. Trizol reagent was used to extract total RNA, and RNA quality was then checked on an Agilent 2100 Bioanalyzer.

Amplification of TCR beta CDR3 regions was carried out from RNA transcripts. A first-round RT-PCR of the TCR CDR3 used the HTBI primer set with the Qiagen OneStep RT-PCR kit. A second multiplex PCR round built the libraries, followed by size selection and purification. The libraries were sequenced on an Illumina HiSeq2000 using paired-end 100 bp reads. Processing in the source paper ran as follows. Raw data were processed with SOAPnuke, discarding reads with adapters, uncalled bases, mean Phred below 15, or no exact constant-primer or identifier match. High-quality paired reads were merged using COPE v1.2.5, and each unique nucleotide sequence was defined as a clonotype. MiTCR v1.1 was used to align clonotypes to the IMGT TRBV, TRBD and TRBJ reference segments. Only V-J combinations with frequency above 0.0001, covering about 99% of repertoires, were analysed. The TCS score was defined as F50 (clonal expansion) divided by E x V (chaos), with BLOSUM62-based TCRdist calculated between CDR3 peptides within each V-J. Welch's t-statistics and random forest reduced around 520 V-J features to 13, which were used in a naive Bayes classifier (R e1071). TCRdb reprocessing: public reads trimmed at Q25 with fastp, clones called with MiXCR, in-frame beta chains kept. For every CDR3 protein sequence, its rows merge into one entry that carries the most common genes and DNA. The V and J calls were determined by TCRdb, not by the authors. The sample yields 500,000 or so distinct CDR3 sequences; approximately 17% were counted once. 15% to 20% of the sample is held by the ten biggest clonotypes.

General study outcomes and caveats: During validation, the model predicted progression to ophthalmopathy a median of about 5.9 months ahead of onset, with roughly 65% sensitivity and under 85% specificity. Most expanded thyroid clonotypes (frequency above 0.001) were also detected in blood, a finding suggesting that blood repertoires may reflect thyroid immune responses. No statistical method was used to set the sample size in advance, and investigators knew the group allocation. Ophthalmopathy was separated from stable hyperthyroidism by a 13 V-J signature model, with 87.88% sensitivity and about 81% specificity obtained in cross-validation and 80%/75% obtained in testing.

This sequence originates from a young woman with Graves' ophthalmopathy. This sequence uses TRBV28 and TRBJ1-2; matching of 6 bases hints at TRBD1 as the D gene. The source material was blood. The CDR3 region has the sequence CASSGGQFYGYTF. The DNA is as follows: TGTGCCAGCAGCGGCGGACAGTTCTATGGCTACACCTTC.